The T cell receptor beta chain under discussion was sequenced for a study of radiation and T cells in renal cell carcinoma. Clones were sequenced by immunoSEQ multiplex PCR, and TCRdb holds only the in-frame ones, with some missing. The data hold around 74,000 clones, with 70% to 90% observed a single time. As to time point: blood 4 weeks post-SBRT, at nephrectomy. Described treatment: 15 Gy SBRT to primary tumor, nephrectomy 4 weeks later. The ends were cut back, 5 bases at V and 2 bases at J, with 8 bases in the middle. Per the germline V gene, CDR1 is SGDLS and CDR2 is YYNGEE. CDR3 length: 12 residues.

The receptor's source is a woman between 55 and 75 years old with renal cell carcinoma. The gene calls are TRBV9 and TRBJ2-7; D remains unclear. The source was blood, collected from a patient whose treatment included radiotherapy and nephrectomy. The CDR3 sequence: CASRRAPYEQYF. CDR3 DNA sequence: TGTGCCAGCAGGCGTGCCCCCTACGAGCAGTACTTC. Based on the CDR3 plus reference TRBV9 and TRBJ2-7, the full variable domain is DSGVTQTPKHLITATGQRVTLRCSPRSGDLSVYWYQQSLDQGLQFLIQYYNGEERAKGNILERFSAQQFPDLHSELNLSSLELGDSALYFCASRRAPYEQYFGPGTRLTVT.